Detailed here is one TCR beta chain. Its matching antigen is unknown. This CDR3 contains 13 residues. V shed 4 bases and J shed 6 bases, with 9 bases lying between them. CDR1 KGHDR and CDR2 SFDVKD come from the germline V gene. Repertoires were generated with immunoSEQ multiplex PCR, while TCRdb's copy carries only in-frame clones and drops some. Of approximately 110,000 clones in the sample, 87% were seen once. The sample originates from a study of T cell responses to AZD1222 COVID-19 vaccine. Study-wide results and caveats: The study identified only six AZD1222 recipients as seropositive at baseline. The sample set comprised mostly white British donors with more females, and clonal diversity was possibly underestimated.

V and J are TRBV24-1 and TRBJ1-3, with unresolved D. This sequence originates from an adult in good health. The sample in question was peripheral blood, obtained on day 0 of AZD1222 vaccination. CDR3 sequence: CATSDPIKNTIYF. For the CDR3, the DNA is TGTGCCACCAGTGACCCCATCAAAAACACCATATATTTT.